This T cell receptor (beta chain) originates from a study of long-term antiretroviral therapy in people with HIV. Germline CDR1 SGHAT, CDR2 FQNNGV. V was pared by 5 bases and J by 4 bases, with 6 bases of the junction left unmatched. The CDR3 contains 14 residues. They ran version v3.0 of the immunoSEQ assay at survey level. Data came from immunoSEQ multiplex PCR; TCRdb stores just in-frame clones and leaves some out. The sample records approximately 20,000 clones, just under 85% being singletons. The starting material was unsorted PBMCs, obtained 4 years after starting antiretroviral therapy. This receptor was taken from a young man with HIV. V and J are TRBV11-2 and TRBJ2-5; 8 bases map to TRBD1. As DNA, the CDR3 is TGTGCCAGCAGCCGGGACAGGTCATCAGAGACCCAGTACTTC. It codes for CASSRDRSSETQYF.